The 17 T cell receptor beta chains reported below all come from one sample, sequenced in a study of cytomegalovirus exposure and HLA in healthy donors. A multiplex PCR was run with 60 Vbeta primers and 13 Jbeta primers. The data were produced by immunoSEQ multiplex PCR, yet TCRdb's version contains in-frame clones alone and is incomplete. The table shows around 110,000 clones, with under 80% occurring only once. The sequenced material came from PBMCs. The receptors come from a woman in her 50s in good health and CMV-seropositive.

The CDR3 DNA is TGTGCCAGCAGTCTGGGACAGACTACTGAAGCTTTCTTT. This codes for CASSLGQTTEAFF. The chain is built from TRBV28 and TRBJ1-1; 7 bases are a match to TRBD1. Trimming took 5 bases from V and 5 from J; bases not matched to a gene: 5. From germline, CDR1 is MDHEN and CDR2 SYDVKM. The CDR3 sequence is 13 residues long.

The rearrangement uses TRBV7-8 and TRBJ2-1; 13 bases agree with TRBD2. The CDR3 has 16 amino acids. CDR1 and CDR2 (germline): SGHVS, FQNEAQ. The ends lost 1 base at V and 8 bases at J; junction bases unmatched: 5. The CDR3 reads CASSLGLAGGRDEQFF. The CDR3 DNA reads TGTGCCAGCAGCTTAGGACTAGCGGGGGGAAGGGATGAGCAGTTCTTC.

The chain has TRBV6-4 and TRBJ2-2; TRBD2 aligns across 10 bases. The V segment lost 3 bases and the J segment 5 bases; nucleotides outside the gene matches: 0. Germline CDR1 is MRHNA and CDR2 is SNTAGT. The CDR3 is 14 amino acids. The CDR3 is CASSEAGGTGELFF. CDR3 bases: TGTGCCAGCAGTGAAGCGGGGGGGACCGGGGAGCTGTTTTTT.

The chain combines TRBV5-1 with TRBJ2-2, with unresolved D. This CDR3 comprises 14 residues. Germline CDR1 is SGHRS and CDR2 is YFSETQ. The V and J ends lost 3 bases and 5 bases respectively, with 11 bases between them. The CDR3 loop reads CASSSVLETGELFF. The CDR3 DNA sequence: TGCGCCAGCAGCTCCGTCCTTGAGACCGGGGAGCTGTTTTTT. The variable domain in full, with the rest retrieved from reference TRBV5-1 and TRBJ2-2, is KAGVTQTPRYLIKTRGQQVTLSCSPISGHRSVSWYQQTPGQGLQFLFEYFSETQRNKGNFPGRFSGRQFSNSRSEMNVSTLELGDSALYLCASSSVLETGELFFGEGSRLTVL.

The chain joins TRBV28 to TRBJ1-5; D is undetermined. The length of the CDR3 is 12 residues. CDR1 and CDR2 from the germline V gene are MDHEN and SYDVKM. V lost 10 bases to trimming and J lost 2 bases, with 9 bases between them. DNA for the CDR3: TGTGCCACCGCTAGTGGCAATCAGCCCCAGCATTTT. Its protein is CATASGNQPQHF. Filled out from reference TRBV28 and TRBJ1-5, the complete variable domain reads DVKVTQSSRYLVKRTGEKVFLECVQDMDHENMFWYRQDPGLGLRLIYFSYDVKMKEKGDIPEGYSVSREKKERFSLILESASTNQTSMYLCATASGNQPQHFGDGTRLSIL.

The chain employs TRBV28 and TRBJ1-2; no clear D gene. The ends were cut back, 3 bases at V and 8 bases at J, with 19 bases in the middle. CDR1 and CDR2 (germline): MDHEN, SYDVKM. This CDR3 is 15 amino acids long. CDR3 in amino acids: CASSLATATGGGYTF. The CDR3 DNA follows: TGTGCCAGCAGTTTGGCGACCGCAACCGGCGGAGGCTACACCTTC.

The chain carries TRBV6-6 and TRBJ1-2; 7 bases line up with TRBD1. V was clipped by 5 bases and J by 3 bases; unmatched bases: 6. The CDR3 runs 14 residues. From germline, CDR1 is MNHNY and CDR2 SVGAGI (reference sequence). This CDR3 reads CASSNRGTDYGYTF. The CDR3 coding sequence is TGTGCCAGCAGTAACCGAGGGACAGACTATGGCTACACCTTC.

This chain connects TRBV7-8 to TRBJ2-7; 9 bases align to TRBD1. After removal of 5 bases from V and 3 bases from J, the junction contained 5 bases not matched to a gene. There are 14 residues in the CDR3. Germline V gene sequence: CDR1 SGHVS, CDR2 FQNEAQ. Here the CDR3 DNA reads TGTGCCAGCAGCCTCGACAGGGGGATCTACGAGCAGTACTTC. Encoded protein: CASSLDRGIYEQYF. Together with reference TRBV7-8 and TRBJ2-7, the CDR3 gives the full variable domain: GAGVSQSPRYKVAKRGQDVALRCDPISGHVSLFWYQQALGQGPEFLTYFQNEAQLDKSGLPSDRFFAERPEGSVSTLKIQRTQQEDSAVYLCASSLDRGIYEQYFGPGTRLTVT.

The chain couples TRBV28 to TRBJ2-3; 8 nucleotides agree with TRBD2. Germline CDR1 and CDR2: MDHEN and SYDVKM. The CDR3 contains 14 residues. The ends lost 8 bases at V and 3 bases at J; junction bases unmatched: 7. DNA for the CDR3: TGTGCCAGCGCCCGACGGGGGGGGACAGATACGCAGTATTTT. Protein sequence: CASARRGGTDTQYF.

V and J are TRBV28 and TRBJ2-7; D unclear. The V gene lost 7 bases and the J gene lost 0 bases, with 16 bases spanning the gap. Looked up from germline, CDR1 is MDHEN and CDR2 is SYDVKM. The CDR3 spans 15 residues. CDR3 bases: TGTGCCAGCACCTTAAGTCGGGTCCCCTCCTACGAGCAGTACTTC. Protein product: CASTLSRVPSYEQYF.

The genes are TRBV5-1 and TRBJ2-7; D is perhaps TRBD1 (7 bases). Germline CDR1 and CDR2: SGHRS and YFSETQ. Trimming shortened V by 5 bases and J by 4 bases, and 16 bases separated the two germline ends. CDR3 length: 14 residues. CDR3 loop: CASRPQGGGYEQYF. The CDR3 nucleotides are TGCGCCAGCAGACCCCAGGGGGGTGGGTACGAGCAGTACTTC.

This rearrangement joins TRBV29-1 to TRBJ1-1; no clear D gene. Trimming took 8 bases from V and 3 from J, leaving 10 bases between them. CDR3 length: 11 amino acids. Germline assignment: CDR1 SQVTM and CDR2 ANQGSEA. The CDR3: CSFSPDTEAFF. CDR3 DNA sequence: TGCAGCTTTTCGCCGGACACTGAAGCTTTCTTT.

With respect to this clone: Other DNA sequences from this sample encode an identical CDR3 as well. The chain couples TRBV30 to TRBJ2-5; the match to TRBD2 covers 8 bases. J was trimmed by 4 bases and V by 0 bases; bases with no gene match: 1. The length of the CDR3 is 13 residues. The germline V gene has CDR1 GTSNPN and CDR2 SVGIG (reference sequence). This CDR3 reads CAWSVREGETQYF. The DNA for the CDR3 is TGTGCCTGGAGTGTTCGGGAGGGAGAGACCCAGTACTTC.

The CDR3 loop reads CASSFSSPLGTGTDTQYF. The CDR3 bases are TGTGCCAGCAGTTTCAGTTCCCCATTGGGGACTGGCACAGATACGCAGTATTTT. This sequence joins TRBV27 and TRBJ2-3; tentatively, D is TRBD2 (6 bases). The V end lost 3 bases, the J end lost 1 base, and 20 bases lay between the germline ends. This CDR3 contains 18 residues. Germline V gene sequence: CDR1 MNHEY, CDR2 SMNVEV (reference sequence).

This clone was observed a handful of times. The CDR3 bases are TGTGCCAGCAGTTCTAAAGGGGCGGGGCGCGGGGCCAACGTCCTGACTTTC. Protein product: CASSSKGAGRGANVLTF. J is TRBJ2-6 and V is TRBV27, with D possibly TRBD2 on 6 matching bases. The germline V gene encodes CDR1 MNHEY and CDR2 SMNVEV (reference sequence). The CDR3 contains 17 residues. Trimming stripped 4 bases from V and 4 bases from J, with 17 bases between.

This chain connects TRBV28 to TRBJ1-2, with 8 nucleotides matching TRBD1. CDR3 size: 15 residues. The germline V gene encodes CDR1 MDHEN and CDR2 SYDVKM. Trimming took 5 bases from V and 2 from J; bases not matched to a gene: 7. The CDR3 is CASSDTGGFNYGYTF. In DNA form, the CDR3 reads TGTGCCAGCAGTGACACAGGGGGTTTCAACTATGGCTACACCTTC.

This rearrangement joins TRBV28 to TRBJ1-4, with 7 bases aligning to TRBD1. The trim removed 6 bases at V and 4 bases at J, leaving 5 bases unmatched. This CDR3 is 14 amino acids long. Germline CDR1 reads MDHEN; CDR2 reads SYDVKM. CDR3 amino acids: CASSRGQFNEKLFF. The CDR3 region has the DNA TGTGCCAGCAGCCGGGGACAGTTTAATGAAAAACTGTTTTTT.